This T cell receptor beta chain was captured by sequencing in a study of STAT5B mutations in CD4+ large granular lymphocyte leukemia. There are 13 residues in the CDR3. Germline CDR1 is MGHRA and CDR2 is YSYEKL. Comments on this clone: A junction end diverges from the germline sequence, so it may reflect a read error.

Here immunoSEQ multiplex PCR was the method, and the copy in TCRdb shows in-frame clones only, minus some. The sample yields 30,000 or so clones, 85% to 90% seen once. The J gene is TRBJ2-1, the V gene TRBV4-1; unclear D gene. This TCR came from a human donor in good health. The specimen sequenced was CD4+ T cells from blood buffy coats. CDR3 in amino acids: CASSQAYYNGQFF. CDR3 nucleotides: TGCGCCAGCAGCCAAGCATACTACAATGGGCAGTTCTTC.